The clone carrying this TCR beta chain was seen once. Antigen unknown. Trimming stripped 6 bases from V and 3 bases from J, with 5 bases between. The CDR3 is made up of 11 amino acids. Per the germline V gene, CDR1 is SGHAT and CDR2 is FQNNGV. These data belong to a study of high-grade serous ovarian cancer treatment subgroups. On the study more broadly: Mean per sample: around 14,000 reads, around 7,300 unique TCR beta rearrangements.

Tumor samples were obtained before definitive surgery or chemotherapy. Study findings and constraints: Spatial context was lost because tumors were sequenced in bulk. TCR clonal relatedness correlated positively with neoantigen level.

Profiled with immunoSEQ multiplex PCR; TCRdb holds only in-frame clones, not every one. Of roughly 12,000 clones listed, about four fifths are singletons. Sequencing was carried out using tumor tissue. The receptor comes from a human donor with high-grade serous ovarian cancer. The chain employs TRBV11-2 and TRBJ2-5; D unclear. CDR3 residues: CASRTEETQYF. CDR3 coding DNA: TGTGCCAGCAGGACGGAAGAGACCCAGTACTTC.